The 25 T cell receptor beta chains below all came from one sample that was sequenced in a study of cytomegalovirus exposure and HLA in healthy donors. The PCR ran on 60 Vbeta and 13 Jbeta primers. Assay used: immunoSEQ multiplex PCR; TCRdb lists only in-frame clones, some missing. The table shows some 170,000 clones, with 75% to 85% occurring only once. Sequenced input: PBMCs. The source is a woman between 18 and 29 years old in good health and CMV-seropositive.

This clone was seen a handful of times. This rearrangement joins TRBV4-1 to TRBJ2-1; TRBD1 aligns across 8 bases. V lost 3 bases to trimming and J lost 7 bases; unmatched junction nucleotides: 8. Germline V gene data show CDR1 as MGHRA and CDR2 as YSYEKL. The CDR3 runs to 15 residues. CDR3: CASSQWSGGRNEQFF. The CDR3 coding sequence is TGCGCCAGCAGCCAGTGGTCAGGGGGCCGGAATGAGCAGTTCTTC.

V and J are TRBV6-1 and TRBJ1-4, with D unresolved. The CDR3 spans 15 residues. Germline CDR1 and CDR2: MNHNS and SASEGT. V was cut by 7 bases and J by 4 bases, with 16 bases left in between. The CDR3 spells CASTEFRNLNEKLFF. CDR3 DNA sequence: TGTGCCAGCACCGAGTTCAGGAATCTTAATGAAAAACTGTTTTTT.

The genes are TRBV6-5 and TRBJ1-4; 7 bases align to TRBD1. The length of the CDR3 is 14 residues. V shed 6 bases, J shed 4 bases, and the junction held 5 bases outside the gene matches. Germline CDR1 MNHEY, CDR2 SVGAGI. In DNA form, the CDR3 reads TGTGCCAGCAGCGCTCAGGGGGATAATGAAAAACTGTTTTTT. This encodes CASSAQGDNEKLFF.

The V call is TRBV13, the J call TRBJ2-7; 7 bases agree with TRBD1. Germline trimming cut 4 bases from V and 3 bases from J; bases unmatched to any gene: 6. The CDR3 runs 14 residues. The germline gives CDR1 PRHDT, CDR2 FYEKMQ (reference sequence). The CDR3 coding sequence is TGTGCCAGCAGCTGGAGGACAGGAAACTACGAGCAGTACTTC. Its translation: CASSWRTGNYEQYF.

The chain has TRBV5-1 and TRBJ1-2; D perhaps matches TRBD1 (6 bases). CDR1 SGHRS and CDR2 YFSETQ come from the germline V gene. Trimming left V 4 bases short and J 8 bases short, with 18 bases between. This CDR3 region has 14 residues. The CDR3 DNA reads TGCGCCAGCAGCCTAGGGGGGGGCGAAAGCGGCTACACCTTC. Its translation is CASSLGGGESGYTF.

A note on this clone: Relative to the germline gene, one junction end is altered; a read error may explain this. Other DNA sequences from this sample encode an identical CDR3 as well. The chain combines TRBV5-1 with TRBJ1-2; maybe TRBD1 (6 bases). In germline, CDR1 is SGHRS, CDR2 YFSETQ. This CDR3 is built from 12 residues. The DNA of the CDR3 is TGCGCCAGCAGCTTGGGCGGTACGGGACAAATCTTC. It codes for CASSLGGTGQIF.

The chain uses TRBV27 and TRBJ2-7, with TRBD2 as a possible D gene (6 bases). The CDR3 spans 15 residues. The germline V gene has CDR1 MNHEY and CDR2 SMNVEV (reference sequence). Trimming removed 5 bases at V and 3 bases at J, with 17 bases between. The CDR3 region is CASSTRVRGSYEQYF. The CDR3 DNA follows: TGTGCCAGCAGTACTAGGGTCCGGGGGAGCTACGAGCAGTACTTC.

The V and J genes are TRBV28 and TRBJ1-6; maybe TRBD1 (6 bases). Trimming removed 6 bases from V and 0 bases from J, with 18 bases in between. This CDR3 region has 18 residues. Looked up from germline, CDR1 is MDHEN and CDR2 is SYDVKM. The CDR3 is CASSTDRQEDSYNSPLHF. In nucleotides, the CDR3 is TGTGCCAGCAGCACCGACCGACAGGAGGACTCCTATAATTCACCCCTCCACTTT.

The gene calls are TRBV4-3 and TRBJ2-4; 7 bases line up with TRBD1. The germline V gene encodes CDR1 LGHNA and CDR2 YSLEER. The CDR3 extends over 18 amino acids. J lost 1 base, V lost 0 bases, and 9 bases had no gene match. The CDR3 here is CASSQDVARGSAKNIQYF. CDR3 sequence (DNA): TGCGCCAGCAGCCAAGATGTGGCCAGGGGGTCGGCCAAAAACATTCAGTACTTC.

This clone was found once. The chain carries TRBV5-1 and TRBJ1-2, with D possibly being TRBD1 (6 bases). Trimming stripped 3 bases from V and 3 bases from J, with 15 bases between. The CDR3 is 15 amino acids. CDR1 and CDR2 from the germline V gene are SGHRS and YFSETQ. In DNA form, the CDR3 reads TGCGCCAGCAGCTGGGGTGGGGACATCGACTATGGCTACACCTTC. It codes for CASSWGGDIDYGYTF.

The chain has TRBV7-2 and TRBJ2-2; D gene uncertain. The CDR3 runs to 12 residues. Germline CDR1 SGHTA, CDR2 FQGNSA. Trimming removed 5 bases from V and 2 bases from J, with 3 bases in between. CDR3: CASSLNTGELFF. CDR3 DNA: TGTGCCAGCAGCCTCAACACCGGGGAGCTGTTTTTT.

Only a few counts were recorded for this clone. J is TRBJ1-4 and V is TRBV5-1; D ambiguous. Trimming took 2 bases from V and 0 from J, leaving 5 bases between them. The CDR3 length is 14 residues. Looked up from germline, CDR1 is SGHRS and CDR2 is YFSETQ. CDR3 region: CASSFQTTNEKLFF. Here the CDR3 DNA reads TGCGCCAGCAGCTTCCAGACAACTAATGAAAAACTGTTTTTT.

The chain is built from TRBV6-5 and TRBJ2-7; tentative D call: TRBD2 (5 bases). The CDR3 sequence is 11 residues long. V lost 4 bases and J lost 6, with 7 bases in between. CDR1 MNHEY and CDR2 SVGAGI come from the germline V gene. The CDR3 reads CASSSGSEQYF. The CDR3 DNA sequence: TGTGCCAGCAGTTCGGGGTCCGAGCAGTACTTC.

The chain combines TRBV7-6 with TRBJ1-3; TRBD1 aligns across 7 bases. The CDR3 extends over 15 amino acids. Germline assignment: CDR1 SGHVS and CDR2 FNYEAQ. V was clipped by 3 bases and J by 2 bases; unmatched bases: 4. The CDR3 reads CASSLRQGTGNTIYF. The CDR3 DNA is TGTGCCAGCAGCTTGCGACAGGGAACTGGAAACACCATATATTTT.

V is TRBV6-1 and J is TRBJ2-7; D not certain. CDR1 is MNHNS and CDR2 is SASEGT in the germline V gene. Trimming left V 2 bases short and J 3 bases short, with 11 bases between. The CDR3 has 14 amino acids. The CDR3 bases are TGTGCCAGCAGTGAACCTCCCGAGGACTACGAGCAGTACTTC. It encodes CASSEPPEDYEQYF.

The CDR3 here is CASSLGDTVYEQYF. Here the CDR3 DNA reads TGTGCCAGCAGCTTAGGGGACACAGTATACGAGCAGTACTTC. The V gene is TRBV7-9, the J gene TRBJ2-7; a possible D gene is TRBD1 (6 bases). The CDR3 spans 14 residues. V lost 1 base and J 4 bases, leaving 11 bases between the germline ends. Germline loops: CDR1 SEHNR, CDR2 FQNEAQ (reference sequence).

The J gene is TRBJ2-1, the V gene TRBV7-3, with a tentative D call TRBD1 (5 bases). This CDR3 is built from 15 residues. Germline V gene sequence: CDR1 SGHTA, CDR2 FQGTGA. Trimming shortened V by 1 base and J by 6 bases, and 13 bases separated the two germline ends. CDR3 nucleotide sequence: TGTGCCAGCAGCTTAAATAGGGGCACGGGCAATGAGCAGTTCTTC. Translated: CASSLNRGTGNEQFF.

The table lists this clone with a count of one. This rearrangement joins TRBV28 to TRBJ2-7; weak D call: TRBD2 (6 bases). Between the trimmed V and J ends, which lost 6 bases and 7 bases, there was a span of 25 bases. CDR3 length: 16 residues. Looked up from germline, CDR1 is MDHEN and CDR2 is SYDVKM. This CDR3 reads CASRTLLGRGVGEQYF. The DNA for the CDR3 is TGTGCCAGCAGAACCCTACTCGGGCGGGGAGTAGGGGAGCAGTACTTC.

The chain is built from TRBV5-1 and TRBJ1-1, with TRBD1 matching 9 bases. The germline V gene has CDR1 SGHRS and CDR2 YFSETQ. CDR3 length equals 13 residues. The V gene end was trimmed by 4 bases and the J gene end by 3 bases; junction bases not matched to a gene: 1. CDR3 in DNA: TGCGCCAGCAGCCGACAGGGGGACACTGAAGCTTTCTTT. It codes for CASSRQGDTEAFF.

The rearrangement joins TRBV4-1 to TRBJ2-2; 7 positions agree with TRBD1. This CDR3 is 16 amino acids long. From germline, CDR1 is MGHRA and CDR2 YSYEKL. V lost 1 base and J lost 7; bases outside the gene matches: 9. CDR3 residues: CASSQVRQGFFGELFF. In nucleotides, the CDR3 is TGCGCCAGCAGCCAAGTCCGACAGGGATTTTTCGGGGAGCTGTTTTTT.

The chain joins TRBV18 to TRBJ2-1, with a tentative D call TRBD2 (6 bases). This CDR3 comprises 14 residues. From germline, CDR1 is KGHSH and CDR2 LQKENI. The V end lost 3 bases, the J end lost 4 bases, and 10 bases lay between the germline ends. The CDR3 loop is CASSPRLEYNEQFF. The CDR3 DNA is TGTGCCAGCTCACCGCGACTAGAGTACAATGAGCAGTTCTTC.

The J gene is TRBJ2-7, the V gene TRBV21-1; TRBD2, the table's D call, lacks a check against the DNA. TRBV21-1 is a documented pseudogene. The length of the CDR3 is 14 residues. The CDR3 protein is CASSKDTGSGEQYF. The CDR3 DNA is TGTGCCAGCAGCAAAGACACGGGTTCTGGCGAGCAGTACTTC.

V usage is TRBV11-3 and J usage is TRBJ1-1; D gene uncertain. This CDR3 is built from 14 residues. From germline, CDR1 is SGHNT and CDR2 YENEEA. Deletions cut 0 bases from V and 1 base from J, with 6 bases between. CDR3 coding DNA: TGTGCCAGCAGCTTAGATGGCGGGAACACTGAAGCTTTCTTT. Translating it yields CASSLDGGNTEAFF.

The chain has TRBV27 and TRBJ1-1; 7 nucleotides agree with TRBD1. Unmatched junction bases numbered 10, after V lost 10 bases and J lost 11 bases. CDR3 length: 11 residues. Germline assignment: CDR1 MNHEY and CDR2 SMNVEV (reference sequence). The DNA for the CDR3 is TGTGCCACTTCCGAACAGGGACAGGCTTTCTTT. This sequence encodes CATSEQGQAFF.

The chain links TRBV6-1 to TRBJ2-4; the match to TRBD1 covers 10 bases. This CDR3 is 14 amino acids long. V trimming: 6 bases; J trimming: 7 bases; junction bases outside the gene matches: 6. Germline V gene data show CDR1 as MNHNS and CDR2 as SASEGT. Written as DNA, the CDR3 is TGTGCCAGCAGGGAGGACAGGGGGAATAACATTCAGTACTTC. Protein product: CASREDRGNNIQYF.